The source of this TCR beta chain is a study of cytomegalovirus exposure and HLA in healthy donors (dated by TCRdb to between 2016 and 2019). Notes on the research overall: In an earlier analysis of approximately 500 of the donors, approximately 260 Gb of sequence data and 90 million to 130 million unique TCR beta sequences from about 190 million T cells were reported. An early release that covered more than 550 HLA-typed donors contained approximately 300 gigabases of sequencing data and about 93 million unique TCR sequences. Of the approximately 400 genotyped donors, 65% to 90% were placed in the genetic ancestry cluster associated with self-reported Caucasian donors. The aim of the study was to test whether cataloging public T cell receptors could identify signatures of past pathogen exposure. The study used immunosequencing to profile the T cell repertoires of 600 to 850 subjects and linked those repertoires to cytomegalovirus serostatus. Along with the roughly 700-subject first cohort, a separate validation cohort of 120 different subjects was used. The study combined high-throughput TCR immunosequencing, statistical association of individual TCRs with disease status, and machine learning to predict cytomegalovirus infection status. A later analysis re-examined previously published TCR beta repertoires from around 670 donors and added high-resolution HLA genotyping to investigate patterns of TCR occurrence. In the later analysis, no new phenotypic data were used to find candidate immune exposures; instead, reliance was placed on TCR beta sequences and their occurrence across donors. An earlier analysis of some 500 of the donors used high-throughput TCR beta sequencing to judge whether each TCR beta V gene segment behaved as functional or pseudogenic. Donor age, sex, ethnicity and CMV serostatus were compiled alongside the repertoire data. In a later genetic analysis, genome-wide SNP genotypes for about 65% of the roughly 700 donors were used, and that subset was treated as a discovery cohort. All discovery cohort repertoires had been generated using a single sequencing platform. Class I and class II HLA loci were covered by the typing at four-digit resolution. Typing coverage differed by locus: A, B, C, DRB1 and DQB1 were typed in about 620-640 donors, DQA1 in roughly 500, DPA1 in approximately 600, and DPB1 in roughly 450. A few DR-DQ haplotypes were treated as single units for association and clustering because of strong linkage in the cohort. Across 300 to 500 genotyped donors of the cohort, an average of approximately 220,000 unique TCR beta nucleotide sequences per donor were sequenced, and roughly 20% of those sequences were non-productive. Paper-wide results and their limitations: In a later analysis, HLA-associated TCR beta chains showed more clonal expansion and lower generation probabilities than non-associated chains that were equally common. A later analysis associated 15,000 or so TCR beta sequences with specific HLA alleles at a false discovery rate of 0.05. A cluster of highly shared sequence variants was judged likely to represent a technical artifact of the sequencing pipeline. A later analysis reported that several top co-occurrence clusters appeared linked to parvovirus B19, influenza, CMV and Epstein-Barr virus. Across donors, most TCR sequences were observed very rarely, whereas some public TCRs were present in many individuals. Cytomegalovirus status was reported to be diagnosed by the classifier with high specificity and sensitivity in both the original and validation cohorts. Some IMGT-functional V segments, including TRBV6-2 and TRBV6-3, could not be distinguished by the 87-base-pair reads and were therefore excluded. The cohort was sequenced for TCR beta chains only, and without alpha or paired-chain data the features that could be detected were limited. An association between a missense DCLRE1C variant and V-gene and J-gene trimming of TCR beta chains was found in a later genetic analysis and replicated in an independent cohort. According to a later analysis, TCR association rates differed among HLA loci, with DRB1 alleles showing the most associated TCRs and HLA-C alleles showing the fewest. In vitro tests confirmed that three of the cytomegalovirus-associated TCR beta chains recognize cytomegalovirus antigens. Because counts were too low, around 18 rarely observed V segments, including chromosome 9 orphons, were left out of the earlier analysis of 500 to 650 of the donors. HLA typing was unavailable for some donors at each locus, so association tests used only the typed subset. When HLA alleles, especially DR and DQ, strongly co-occurred, attributing TCR associations to individual alleles was difficult. The presence/absence analyses assumed that sequencing depth was roughly uniform across donors, and that assumption may not be true. According to the authors, the approach could potentially be generalized to other disease states and immunological phenotypes. A total of fewer than 200 TCR beta chains were listed by the study as associated with cytomegalovirus. Broadly in line with IMGT annotations, most TCR beta V segments showed up in productive rearrangements about 87% or about 30% of the time in an earlier analysis of under 700 of the donors. A further reported finding was that TCR beta sequences accurately predicted the HLA-A and HLA-B alleles for most subjects in the first cohort. Correlated functional status among segregating V segments might reflect linkage disequilibrium, but an unknown experimental factor could not be ruled out. Immune exposure information for the cohort was limited to CMV serostatus. A later genetic analysis reported fewer N-insertions in productive TCRs among donors in an Asian-associated ancestry cluster than the roughly 700-donor mean. In a later analysis, most CMV-associated TCR beta chains were found to appear HLA-restricted, with HLA associations seemingly driven largely by CMV exposure.

Comments on this clone: Its antigen has not been determined.

In total, over 600 healthy bone marrow donors made up the cohort. At the time of sampling, all cohort members were nominally healthy, though unrecorded immune exposures were likely present. The donor tested CMV seronegative and was one of the 352 seronegative cohort members. A peripheral blood sample was collected from each donor, and TCR beta sequencing was performed on peripheral blood mononuclear cells. Genomic DNA was extracted from the blood cell samples with the Qiagen DNeasy Blood Extraction Kit. The method was the immunoSEQ multiplex PCR assay. A mixture of 60 forward primers for TCR Vbeta segments and 13 reverse primers for TCR Jbeta segments was used in the multiplex PCR. Amplification of the CDR3 region of rearranged TCR beta genes was performed with a multiplex PCR assay on genomic DNA. On the Illumina HiSeq System, the amplified TCR beta libraries were sequenced as 87-base-pair reads. For the original study's pipeline: In a later analysis, about 80 million unique TCR beta chains were counted across the approximately 670 repertoires, and approximately 11 million of these chains were shared by at least two donors. Raw reads were error-corrected and collapsed into unique sequences by a nearest-neighbor algorithm in which closely related sequences were merged to remove PCR and sequencing errors. V, D and J gene segments were assigned by aligning CDR3 sequences to IMGT reference sequences. For a sequence to be retained, at least a six-nucleotide match to both a V gene segment and a J gene segment was required. A rearrangement was called productive if the CDR3 had no stop codons and remained in frame with V and J, and every other rearrangement was called non-productive. Following IMGT convention, CDR3 was defined as the stretch from the second conserved V-encoded cysteine up to the conserved J-encoded phenylalanine. The earlier analysis of 500 to 600 of the donors excluded sequences that lacked an unambiguous match to a single V gene segment. In an earlier analysis of approximately 560 of the donors, a V segment was called functional when productive rearrangements were above 56.7%, and segregating when the standard deviation between donors exceeded 5%. A statistical classification framework was built for diagnosing cytomegalovirus status from the catalog of TCR beta chain sequences. A later analysis assigned V and J genes by comparing TCR nucleotide sequences with IMGT/GENE-DB human TR gene sequences. Using the TCRdist pipeline, a later analysis assigned CDR3 sequences along with most-parsimonious VDJ recombination scenarios. In a later analysis, every TCR beta chain was defined by the combination of its CDR3 amino acid sequence and its V-gene family, and reads without a unique V-gene family were dropped. A later analysis removed several hundred highly shared, low-generation-probability nucleotide sequences to deal with suspected cross-contamination and a sequencing artifact. For each public chain, a later analysis derived a clonal expansion index from normalized ranks of inferred template counts within each repertoire. Generation probabilities in a later analysis came from a VDJ recombination model fitted to out-of-frame rearrangements, and those results were checked against IGoR. In a later analysis, TCR-TCR, TCR-HLA and TCR-CMV co-occurrence was scored with hypergeometric tests, and a repertoire-size bias correction was applied to TCR pairs. To estimate false discovery rates, a later analysis permuted the HLA or CMV assignments 20 times. A later analysis grouped co-occurring TCRs with DBSCAN, adding TCRdist sequence similarity when clustering within HLA-allele-positive subsets. For co-occurrence clustering, repertoires with fewer than 30,000 or more than 120,000 public chains were excluded, along with roughly 5 repertoires with anomalous nucleotide sharing. TCRdb re-hosts the immuneACCESS table, in-frame sequences only. Its copies lack some clones; in the studies checked, an unresolved V gene accounts for under half of them, and the cause for the rest is not known. From that table come the V and J calls and clone size; the DNA was used to work out D and trimming. Per the sample table, the count is over 100,000 clones. The top ten constitute 1.5% to 2% of the sample.

Reading from cysteine to phenylalanine, the CDR3 counts 15 amino acids. The entry retains the CDR3 DNA only, 45 bases that are in frame from base 1. The germline V end is reduced by 7 bases and the J end by 7 bases; junction bases left unmatched: 12. The germline V gene sets CDR1 to SGHNT and CDR2 to YENEEA. The chain joins TRBV11-3 to TRBJ1-5; 8 nucleotides in the junction match TRBD1. This TCR derives from a man aged 18 to 30 in good health and CMV-seronegative. Sequencing was done on a sample of PBMCs. The CDR3 loop reads CASTVMTGDGQPQHF. The DNA sequence follows: TGTGCCAGCACGGTGATGACAGGGGACGGACAGCCCCAGCATTTT.